The clone carrying this T cell receptor (beta chain) occurred once. PCR primers comprised 60 Vbeta and 13 Jbeta primers. Libraries were prepared by immunoSEQ multiplex PCR; TCRdb keeps only in-frame clonotypes and omits some of them. This table holds 150,000 to 200,000 clones, around three quarters found once. V gave up 4 bases and J gave up 0 bases; unmatched junction bases: 7. CDR3 length equals 17 residues. The germline CDR1 and CDR2 sequences are LGHNA and YNFKEQ. This entry belongs to a study of cytomegalovirus exposure and HLA in healthy donors. The sample taken for sequencing was PBMCs. The rearrangement links TRBV4-2 to TRBJ2-2, with 8 bases lining up with TRBD2. This clonotype was sampled from a man aged 25-40 years in good health and CMV-seronegative. Here the CDR3 reads CASSRLLAVANTGELFF. The CDR3 nucleotides are TGTGCCAGCAGCCGCTTACTAGCGGTCGCGAACACCGGGGAGCTGTTTTTT.